These 2 T cell receptor beta chains came from one sample sequenced in a study of blood T cell repertoires in COVID-19. Sequencing used immunoSEQ multiplex PCR; TCRdb keeps in-frame clones, though not all of them. The table has approximately 72,000 clones, about nine tenths seen once. Sequenced input: peripheral blood. These receptors were collected from a woman aged 55-75 years with acute or convalescent COVID-19.

The CDR3 here is CASSAYGLEGDTQYF. CDR3 DNA sequence: TGTGCCAGCAGTGCGTACGGGCTCGAGGGAGATACGCAGTATTTT. This rearrangement joins TRBV2 to TRBJ2-3; D might be TRBD2 (5 bases). CDR3 length: 15 amino acids. The germline V gene encodes CDR1 SNHLY and CDR2 FYNNEI. V was trimmed by 4 bases and J by 5 bases, leaving 16 bases between them.

This clone came up once. V gene TRBV13 combines with J gene TRBJ2-3; a weak D match, TRBD1 (5 bases). Trimming pared 5 bases from V and 2 bases from J, leaving 14 bases between. The CDR3 extends over 15 amino acids. CDR1 and CDR2 from the germline V gene are PRHDT and FYEKMQ (reference sequence). The CDR3 bases are TGTGCCAGCAGCGGCAGGGTAGGATACACAGATACGCAGTATTTT. Its protein is CASSGRVGYTDTQYF.